This T cell receptor beta chain emerged from a study of beta chain features in type 1 diabetes. Findings and limits, study-wide: Among patients with Type 1 diabetes, TCRB CDR3s were moderately but significantly shorter in every one of the four CD4+ subsets.

Germline V lookup: CDR1 SGHNT, CDR2 YYREEE (reference sequence). This CDR3 spans 16 amino acids. V lost 3 bases and J lost 11, with 26 bases in between. Isolated RNA was reverse transcribed in full, so expressed TCRB transcripts were sequenced. Method: immunoSEQ multiplex PCR; TCRdb's copy keeps in-frame clones and lacks some. The table has around 600,000 clones, 9.5% to 15% seen once. For this clone: Its antigen is unknown.

The receptor was isolated from a man aged 30 to 39 with type 1 diabetes. Sequenced sample: naive CD4+ T cells from blood. This rearrangement joins TRBV5-4 to TRBJ1-1; tentatively, D is TRBD1 (5 bases). The CDR3 region is CASSYGQGSEKPLAFF. CDR3 nucleotides: TGTGCCAGCAGCTATGGACAAGGTTCGGAGAAGCCTTTGGCTTTCTTT.